This entry lists 14 T cell receptor beta chains sequenced from one sample in a study of blood T cell repertoires in COVID-19. Clones were read by immunoSEQ multiplex PCR, and TCRdb kept only the in-frame ones, dropping some. The sample lists about 240,000 clones; around 89% were seen once. Material: PBMCs or T cells enriched from blood (not recorded which). Receptor source: a man between 35 and 55 years old who had recovered from COVID-19.

The CDR3 region has the DNA TGTGCCAGCAGCTACGGACAGGGGGTGAAGGAGACCCAGTACTTC. Protein sequence: CASSYGQGVKETQYF. The genes are TRBV5-8 and TRBJ2-5, with TRBD1 identical over 10 bases. J gave up 5 bases and V 3 bases, and 7 bases lay outside the gene matches. The germline V gene encodes CDR1 SGHTS and CDR2 YDEGEE. This CDR3 has 15 amino acids.

The J gene is TRBJ2-7, the V gene TRBV5-1; TRBD2 is a possible D gene (6 bases). Trimming took off 0 bases at V and 4 bases at J, with 17 bases between the two ends. Germline values: CDR1 SGHRS, CDR2 YFSETQ. The CDR3 has 16 residues. Here the CDR3 reads CASSLELGWTKYEQYF. The CDR3 region has the DNA TGCGCCAGCAGCTTGGAATTGGGTTGGACTAAGTACGAGCAGTACTTC.

A word on this clone: The junction departs from the called germline gene at one end, perhaps through a read error. The CDR3 sequence is CSARRPQGSSF. The CDR3 DNA reads as TGCAGTGCTAGACGACCCCAGGGTTCCTCCTTC. The chain carries TRBV20-1 and TRBJ1-2, with a weak D call TRBD1 (5 bases). This CDR3 is built from 11 residues. Per the germline V gene, CDR1 is DFQATT and CDR2 is SNEGSKA (reference sequence).

This rearrangement joins TRBV14 to TRBJ1-6; no definite D call. The CDR3 runs to 16 residues. Germline CDR1 is SGHDN and CDR2 is FVKESK. V was shortened by 4 bases and J by 0 bases, with 10 bases between the two germline ends. The CDR3 DNA is TGTGCCAGCAGCCGGACTCAGAGCTCCTATAATTCACCCCTCCACTTT. Protein: CASSRTQSSYNSPLHF.

The chain employs TRBV4-1 and TRBJ1-2; D unclear. CDR3 size: 15 residues. V lost 0 bases and J lost 8, with 16 bases in between. Germline values: CDR1 MGHRA, CDR2 YSYEKL. The CDR3 region has the DNA TGCGCCAGCAGCCAAGATTTCCGGGTCACGTTCGGCTACACCTTC. This codes for CASSQDFRVTFGYTF.

V gene TRBV27 combines with J gene TRBJ2-3; 8 bases fit TRBD2. Trimming removed 5 bases from V and 0 bases from J; junction bases left unmatched: 1. This CDR3 has 14 residues. The germline V gene encodes CDR1 MNHEY and CDR2 SMNVEV (reference sequence). The CDR3 sequence is CASSRTSSTDTQYF. The CDR3 coding sequence is TGTGCCAGCAGTCGGACTAGCAGCACAGATACGCAGTATTTT.

The gene calls are TRBV7-9 and TRBJ2-3; D perhaps matches TRBD1 (6 bases). The CDR3 runs to 12 residues. V was trimmed by 5 bases and J by 6 bases, leaving 9 bases between them. Per the germline V gene, CDR1 is SEHNR and CDR2 is FQNEAQ (reference sequence). CDR3 amino acids: CASSGGSDTQYF. The CDR3 DNA sequence: TGTGCCAGCAGCGGGGGCTCGGATACGCAGTATTTT.

The V gene is TRBV4-1, the J gene TRBJ1-6; no reliable D call. The CDR3 covers 17 residues. Germline-derived CDR1 and CDR2 are MGHRA and YSYEKL. Trimming cost V 1 base and J 10 bases, with 20 bases left between them. CDR3 sequence (DNA): TGCGCCAGCAGCCAAGTTAGCGGGGAGCTGTCGGGATCACCCCTCCACTTT. It yields the protein CASSQVSGELSGSPLHF.

This clone showed up just once. V is TRBV2 and J is TRBJ2-4, with 9 bases aligning to TRBD1. Germline CDR1 SNHLY, CDR2 FYNNEI. The V segment lost 5 bases and the J segment 1 base; nucleotides outside the gene matches: 3. This CDR3 is built from 15 residues. Here the CDR3 DNA reads TGTGCCAGCAGTCCCGACAGGGGGGCCAAAAACATTCAGTACTTC. Its translation: CASSPDRGAKNIQYF. Variable domain in full (rest from reference TRBV2 and TRBJ2-4): EPEVTQTPSHQVTQMGQEVILRCVPISNHLYFYWYRQILGQKVEFLVSFYNNEISEKSEIFDDQFSVERPDGSNFTLKIRSTKLEDSAMYFCASSPDRGAKNIQYFGAGTRLSVL.

V gene TRBV3-1 (or the pseudogene TRBV3-2) combines with J gene TRBJ2-2; D is ambiguous. The CDR3 contains 13 residues. Trimming cost V 0 bases and J 7 bases, with 6 bases left between them. From germline, CDR1 is LGHDT and CDR2 YNNKEL (reference sequence). The CDR3 region has the DNA TGTGCCAGCAGCCAAGATCGCAGCGGGGAGCTGTTTTTT. It specifies CASSQDRSGELFF.

The V and J genes are TRBV10-1 and TRBJ1-4; TRBD1 might be the D (6 bases). The length of the CDR3 is 14 residues. V was cut by 4 bases and J by 8 bases, with 14 bases left in between. Per the germline V gene, CDR1 is WNHNN and CDR2 is SYGVQD (reference sequence). The CDR3 here is CASSATGKGEKLFF. In DNA, the CDR3 is TGCGCCAGCAGTGCGACAGGCAAGGGGGAAAAACTGTTTTTT.

This chain links TRBV7-3 with TRBJ2-3, with 7 nucleotides matching TRBD2. V trimming: 5 bases; J trimming: 4 bases; junction bases outside the gene matches: 9. CDR3 size: 15 residues. Germline CDR1 reads SGHTA; CDR2 reads FQGTGA. CDR3 sequence: CASSPGLVIADTQYF. The CDR3 DNA reads as TGTGCCAGCAGCCCCGGACTAGTGATCGCAGATACGCAGTATTTT.

The rearrangement links TRBV5-4 to TRBJ1-1, with 9 bases lining up with TRBD1. Per germline, CDR1 SGHNT and CDR2 YYREEE (reference sequence). The CDR3 consists of 18 residues. Losses at the gene ends were 2 bases for V and 5 bases for J; bases not matched to a gene: 16. As DNA, the CDR3 is TGTGCCAGCAGCTTAAGTCCAGGGACAGGGTTGGTGCGAACTGAAGCTTTCTTT. Amino acid sequence: CASSLSPGTGLVRTEAFF.

Only a few counts were recorded for this clone. This chain connects TRBV5-1 to TRBJ1-2, with D possibly being TRBD1 (5 bases). Trimming shortened V by 1 base and J by 4 bases, and 8 bases separated the two germline ends. The CDR3 has 13 amino acids. Germline V lookup: CDR1 SGHRS, CDR2 YFSETQ. The CDR3 is CASSLIGGYGYTF. Here the CDR3 DNA reads TGCGCCAGCAGCTTGATCGGGGGCTATGGCTACACCTTC.